The 13 T cell receptor beta chains below come from one sample, sequenced in a study of T cells in Graves' hyperthyroidism and ophthalmopathy. What was amplified from RNA transcripts were TCR beta CDR3 regions. With the HTBI primer set, the TCR CDR3 went through a first round of RT-PCR. MiXCR was run by TCRdb on the multiplex PCR reads, yielding one entry per CDR3 protein. The sample lists about 640,000 distinct CDR3 sequences, roughly 20% occurring once. The sequenced sample consisted of blood. These TCRs come from a man aged 25-45 years with Graves' ophthalmopathy.

Only a few counts were recorded for this clonotype. The rearrangement links TRBV29-1 to TRBJ1-1; TRBD1 agrees at 8 bases. The CDR3 spans 14 residues. V shed 6 bases, J shed 2 bases, and the junction held 8 bases outside the gene matches. CDR1 is SQVTM and CDR2 is ANQGSEA in the germline V gene. The CDR3 region has the DNA TGCAGCGTCCAAACAGGGGGTGTTAACACTGAAGCTTTCTTT. The encoded protein is CSVQTGGVNTEAFF.

This clonotype was recorded at least ten times. The chain uses TRBV18 and TRBJ1-5, with D tentatively TRBD1 (6 bases). CDR1 KGHSH and CDR2 LQKENI come from the germline V gene. V shed 6 bases and J shed 5 bases, with 14 bases lying between them. This CDR3 comprises 14 residues. The CDR3 coding sequence is TGTGCCAGCTCGAAGGGGGGTGTCGATCAGCCCCAGCATTTT. Encoded protein: CASSKGGVDQPQHF.

The table lists this clonotype with a few counts. The V and J genes are TRBV30 and TRBJ2-4; TRBD1 might be the D (5 bases). TRBJ2-1 matches the DNA end more closely, so the J call is doubtful. Per germline, CDR1 GTSNPN and CDR2 SVGIG (reference sequence). This CDR3 spans 11 amino acids. In nucleotides, the CDR3 is TGTGCCTGGAGCGACAGTTCAAATCAGTTCTTC. It encodes CAWSDSSNQFF.

Many counts were recorded for this clonotype. The chain employs TRBV7-2 and TRBJ2-7, with no clear D. CDR3 size: 15 residues. V was cut by 5 bases and J by 5 bases, with 19 bases left in between. CDR1 SGHTA and CDR2 FQGNSA come from the germline V gene. CDR3 protein: CASSLGSSIPHEQYF. The CDR3 DNA sequence: TGTGCCAGCAGCCTCGGATCTTCGATACCCCACGAGCAGTACTTC.

V usage is TRBV19 and J usage is TRBJ2-5; no clear D. Germline CDR1 is LNHDA and CDR2 is SQIVND (reference sequence). V was shortened by 3 bases and J by 2 bases, with 4 bases between the two germline ends. The CDR3 length is 12 residues. The CDR3 nucleotides are TGTGCCAGTAGTATGGGGCAAGAGACCCAGTACTTC. As protein: CASSMGQETQYF. The full variable domain, in which reference TRBV19 and TRBJ2-5 provide the parts outside the CDR3, is DGGITQSPKYLFRKEGQNVTLSCEQNLNHDAMYWYRQDPGQGLRLIYYSQIVNDFQKGDIAEGYSVSREKKESFPLTVTSAQKNPTAFYLCASSMGQETQYFGPGTRLLVL.

This clonotype was observed a few times. This sequence joins TRBV6-2 or TRBV6-3 and TRBJ2-7; 7 bases line up with TRBD1. The CDR3 runs 14 residues. J gave up 3 bases and V 6 bases, and 8 bases lay outside the gene matches. Germline V gene data show CDR1 as MNHEY and CDR2 as SVGEGT. DNA for the CDR3: TGTGCCAGCAGCCCAGACAGGGTGCACTACGAGCAGTACTTC. This sequence encodes CASSPDRVHYEQYF.

The chain couples TRBV6-1 to TRBJ1-4; the D is unclear. The CDR3 is made up of 15 amino acids. Germline V CDR1 and CDR2: MNHNS, SASEGT. Trimming pared 6 bases from V and 0 bases from J, leaving 11 bases between. Here the CDR3 DNA reads TGTGCCAGCAGGGGATTCTTTGCAACTAATGAAAAACTGTTTTTT. This translates into CASRGFFATNEKLFF.

This clonotype was counted at least ten times. The chain joins TRBV5-1 to TRBJ2-2; TRBD1 might be the D (5 bases). There are 15 residues in the CDR3. The germline gives CDR1 SGHRS, CDR2 YFSETQ. V was cut by 5 bases and J by 0 bases, with 11 bases left in between. CDR3 nucleotide sequence: TGCGCCAGCAGAGGGGAACTTACGAACACCGGGGAGCTGTTTTTT. Protein product: CASRGELTNTGELFF.

This clonotype was found a few times. The CDR3 reads CASSYPTVGDSPLHF. The CDR3 coding sequence is TGTGCCAGCAGTTACCCGACAGTGGGAGATTCACCCCTCCACTTT. The chain carries TRBV6-2 or TRBV6-3 and TRBJ1-6; tentative D call: TRBD1 (5 bases). The CDR3 consists of 15 residues. Trimming removed 2 bases from V and 8 bases from J, with 13 bases in between. Looked up from germline, CDR1 is MNHEY and CDR2 is SVGEGT.

This rearrangement joins TRBV19 to TRBJ1-5; unclear D gene. Trimming stripped 4 bases from V and 0 bases from J, with 19 bases between. CDR1 is LNHDA and CDR2 is SQIVND in the germline V gene (reference sequence). This CDR3 spans 18 amino acids. This chain's CDR3 is CASSRKKGADYSNQPQHF. For the CDR3, the DNA is TGTGCCAGTAGTAGAAAGAAGGGAGCAGACTATAGCAATCAGCCCCAGCATTTT.

This clonotype was observed a handful of times. The chain employs TRBV3-1 and TRBJ2-1; D ambiguous. Germline V gene lookup returns CDR1 LGHDT and CDR2 YNNKEL (reference sequence). The ends were cut back, 3 bases at V and 0 bases at J, with 9 bases in the middle. The CDR3 extends over 15 amino acids. In nucleotides, the CDR3 is TGTGCCAGCAGCCACCGGGCCCCCTCCTACAATGAGCAGTTCTTC. Translating it yields CASSHRAPSYNEQFF.

The gene calls are TRBV12-3 or TRBV12-4 and TRBJ2-1, with D perhaps TRBD1 (6 bases). V lost 1 base and J lost 2, with 12 bases in between. The CDR3 is made up of 16 amino acids. CDR3 nucleotide sequence: TGTGCCAGCAGTTTAGGAGGGGGATATGCCTACAATGAGCAGTTCTTC. This gives the protein CASSLGGGYAYNEQFF.

This chain joins TRBV7-6 and TRBJ2-7; possibly TRBD2 for D (5 bases). V lost 4 bases, J lost 5 bases, and 15 bases lay in between. Germline CDR1 is SGHVS and CDR2 is FNYEAQ. The CDR3 is 14 residues long. In DNA form, the CDR3 reads TGTGCCAGCAGCTCGTTTGGGAGTCTCAACGAGCAGTACTTC. Protein: CASSSFGSLNEQYF. The entire variable domain, with the rest obtained from reference TRBV7-6 and TRBJ2-7, is as follows: GAGVSQSPRYKVTKRGQDVALRCDPISGHVSLYWYRQALGQGPEFLTYFNYEAQQDKSGLPNDRFSAERPEGSISTLTIQRTEQRDSAMYRCASSSFGSLNEQYFGPGTRLTVT.